Below are 25 T cell receptor beta chains sequenced from a single sample in a study of PD-1 blockade in mismatch repair-deficient tumors. The assay was immunoSEQ multiplex PCR, and TCRdb's table has in-frame clones only and misses some. The sample includes around 120,000 clones, about 90% of them seen just once. Specimen: peripheral blood, collected 72 weeks after starting pembrolizumab. Receptor source: an adult with mismatch repair-deficient cancer.

This sequence joins TRBV6-5 and TRBJ2-7, with D perhaps TRBD1 or TRBD2 (5 bases each). Trimming stripped 7 bases from V and 2 bases from J, with 15 bases between. The CDR3 contains 14 residues. CDR1 is MNHEY, CDR2 SVGAGI, per germline. CDR3: CASKGGTPPYEQYF. The CDR3 DNA reads as TGTGCCAGCAAGGGTGGGACCCCACCCTACGAGCAGTACTTC.

The chain links TRBV15 to TRBJ2-7; TRBD1 matches 9 bases. Trimming took 3 bases from V and 5 from J; bases not matched to a gene: 8. Germline V gene data show CDR1 as LNHNV and CDR2 as YYDKDF (reference sequence). The CDR3 spans 15 residues. The CDR3 DNA is TGTGCCACCAGCAGCGCCATCGGGGACAGGGACGAGCAGTACTTC. It codes for CATSSAIGDRDEQYF.

As to this clone: The sample contains more than one DNA sequence encoding this CDR3. V usage is TRBV12-5 and J usage is TRBJ1-1; D unresolved. Germline CDR1 LGHNT, CDR2 FRNRAP. CDR3 length: 12 residues. Trimming left V 1 base short and J 5 bases short, with 5 bases between. The DNA for the CDR3 is TGTGCTAGTGGTTTGGGAGGTACTGAAGCTTTCTTT. Translated, it gives CASGLGGTEAFF.

The chain is built from TRBV6-6 and TRBJ2-4; a possible D gene is TRBD2 (5 bases). The CDR3 covers 15 residues. Looked up from germline, CDR1 is MNHNY and CDR2 is SVGAGI (reference sequence). Between the trimmed V and J ends, which lost 3 bases and 0 bases, there was a span of 9 bases. The CDR3 here is CASSYSALAKNIQYF. As DNA, the CDR3 is TGTGCCAGCAGTTATAGCGCGCTAGCCAAAAACATTCAGTACTTC.

The J gene is TRBJ2-3, the V gene TRBV18; the D gene is possibly TRBD1 (6 bases). The CDR3 runs to 15 residues. Trimming pared 3 bases from V and 0 bases from J, leaving 10 bases between. In germline, CDR1 is KGHSH, CDR2 LQKENI. CDR3 nucleotides: TGTGCCAGCTCACCTCAAACAGGGAGCACAGATACGCAGTATTTT. Encoded protein: CASSPQTGSTDTQYF.

The V gene is TRBV4-3, the J gene TRBJ2-7, with 11 nucleotides matching TRBD2. Losses at the gene ends were 1 base for V and 3 bases for J; bases not matched to a gene: 2. The germline CDR1 and CDR2 sequences are LGHNA and YSLEER. The CDR3 totals 15 residues. CDR3 protein: CASSQVAGGSYEQYF. As DNA, the CDR3 is TGCGCCAGCAGCCAAGTAGCGGGAGGGAGCTACGAGCAGTACTTC.

The genes are TRBV5-3 and TRBJ1-4, with D possibly being TRBD1 (6 bases). TRBV5-3 is assigned to the ORF class and has an uncertain function. The CDR3 length is 15 residues. The V gene lost 2 bases and the J gene lost 2 bases, with 10 bases spanning the gap. This CDR3 reads CARSLTGSTNEKLFF. CDR3 DNA sequence: TGTGCCAGAAGCTTAACAGGGTCGACTAATGAAAAACTGTTTTTT.

Note on this clone: Its ends do not fully match the called genes, so a read error is possible. The chain combines TRBV19 with TRBJ1-5; 9 nucleotides align to TRBD1. The length of the CDR3 is 16 residues. Germline loops: CDR1 LNHDA, CDR2 SQIVND (reference sequence). The CDR3 DNA reads as TGTGCCAGTAGCATAGGGGACAGGGCCTTCAATCAGCCCCAGCATTTT. Residues: CASSIGDRAFNQPQHF. Complete variable domain (other parts from reference TRBV19 and TRBJ1-5): DGGITQSPKYLFRKEGQNVTLSCEQNLNHDAMYWYRQDPGQGLRLIYYSQIVNDFQKGDIAEGYSVSREKKESFPLTVTSAQKNPTAFYLCASSIGDRAFNQPQHFGDGTRLSIL.

In this sample, this clone turned up a few times. This chain joins TRBV10-3 and TRBJ2-7; possibly TRBD2 for D (6 bases). V lost 8 bases and J 4 bases, leaving 12 bases between the germline ends. Germline lookup yields CDR1 ENHRY and CDR2 SYGVKD. The CDR3 totals 12 residues. Here the CDR3 DNA reads TGTGCCATCTCGTCGGGAGTTTACGAGCAGTACTTC. Translating it yields CAISSGVYEQYF.

This sequence joins TRBV5-1 and TRBJ2-3; tentative D call: TRBD1 (5 bases). V dropped 1 base and J dropped 3 bases, with 18 bases sitting between them. The CDR3 is 17 residues long. Germline CDR1 and CDR2: SGHRS and YFSETQ. CDR3 nucleotide sequence: TGCGCCAGCAGCTTGAGTGGGGCAGGAAGGTGGACAGATACGCAGTATTTT. Encoded protein: CASSLSGAGRWTDTQYF.

The chain recombines TRBV10-1 with TRBJ2-1; D may be TRBD1 or TRBD2 (6 bases each). With 3 bases removed from V and 8 bases from J, the gap between germline ends came to 11 bases. CDR1 and CDR2 from the germline V gene are WNHNN and SYGVQD (reference sequence). This CDR3 comprises 13 residues. CDR3 coding DNA: TGCGCCAGCAGTGATAGGAGGGGGGATGAGCAGTTCTTC. It specifies CASSDRRGDEQFF.

The chain uses TRBV29-1 and TRBJ2-7; the D gene is possibly TRBD2 (6 bases). V was clipped by 6 bases and J by 3 bases, with 15 bases between them. The CDR3 is 13 residues long. Germline V CDR1 and CDR2: SQVTM, ANQGSEA. Written as DNA, the CDR3 is TGCAGCGTCGCGGGCGGGATCGTCTACGAGCAGTACTTC. Encoded protein: CSVAGGIVYEQYF.

The V gene is TRBV4-1, the J gene TRBJ1-2; 9 bases fit TRBD1. Germline lookup yields CDR1 MGHRA and CDR2 YSYEKL. Trimming cost V 3 bases and J 5 bases; bases outside gene matches: 10. The CDR3 sequence is 16 residues long. CDR3 coding DNA: TGCGCCAGCAGCCACGGGGGGGGACAGGGCGATTATGGCTACACCTTC. Translating it yields CASSHGGGQGDYGYTF.

The chain employs TRBV4-1 and TRBJ2-2, with 10 bases that match TRBD1. Trimming cost V 1 base and J 7 bases; bases outside gene matches: 6. Germline assignment: CDR1 MGHRA and CDR2 YSYEKL. The CDR3 contains 16 residues. Here the CDR3 reads CASSQVRTGGFGELFF. The CDR3 bases are TGCGCCAGCAGCCAAGTAAGGACAGGGGGATTCGGGGAGCTGTTTTTT.

This chain connects TRBV28 to TRBJ2-7, with D possibly being TRBD2 (5 bases). This CDR3 contains 13 residues. V shed 6 bases and J shed 2 bases, with 11 bases lying between them. Germline CDR1 MDHEN, CDR2 SYDVKM. The CDR3: CASRDLAAYEQYF. Here the CDR3 DNA reads TGTGCCAGCAGGGACTTGGCAGCCTACGAGCAGTACTTC. Filled out from reference TRBV28 and TRBJ2-7, the complete variable domain reads DVKVTQSSRYLVKRTGEKVFLECVQDMDHENMFWYRQDPGLGLRLIYFSYDVKMKEKGDIPEGYSVSREKKERFSLILESASTNQTSMYLCASRDLAAYEQYFGPGTRLTVT.

The chain is built from TRBV2 and TRBJ2-3, with 7 bases lining up with TRBD2. J gave up 0 bases and V 0 bases, and 3 bases lay outside the gene matches. This CDR3 comprises 16 residues. The germline CDR1 and CDR2 sequences are SNHLY and FYNNEI. CDR3 sequence (DNA): TGTGCCAGCAGTGAAGCTAGCGGGCCCAGCACAGATACGCAGTATTTT. It encodes CASSEASGPSTDTQYF.

The genes are TRBV7-9 and TRBJ2-1; TRBD1 aligns across 7 bases. The V and J ends lost 2 bases and 0 bases, in that order; junction bases with no gene match: 13. The germline gives CDR1 SEHNR, CDR2 FQNEAQ (reference sequence). The CDR3 runs to 19 residues. CDR3 nucleotides: TGTGCCAGCAGCTTAAGGACAGGTTCTCACCTTAGCTCCTACAATGAGCAGTTCTTC. This gives the protein CASSLRTGSHLSSYNEQFF.

The chain couples TRBV7-2 to TRBJ1-5, with D unclear. The V gene's germline CDR1 is SGHTA and CDR2 FQGNSA. The CDR3 covers 14 residues. With 1 base removed from V and 4 bases from J, the gap between germline ends came to 8 bases. Written as DNA, the CDR3 is TGTGCCAGCAGCTTAGTGGGCAGTAATCAGCCCCAGCATTTT. Translation gives CASSLVGSNQPQHF.

The chain employs TRBV4-3 and TRBJ2-7; 7 bases match TRBD2. The CDR3 is 15 amino acids. V shed 4 bases, J shed 2 bases, and the junction held 8 bases outside the gene matches. Germline CDR1 LGHNA, CDR2 YSLEER. CDR3 nucleotides: TGCGCCAGCAGCCCGCGGCCCGGGACTACCTACGAGCAGTACTTC. Encoded protein: CASSPRPGTTYEQYF.

CDR3 nucleotide sequence: TGTGCCAGCAGCTTAGGACAGAACAATGAGCAGTTCTTC. Translating gives CASSLGQNNEQFF. The chain employs TRBV11-3 and TRBJ2-1; tentative D call: TRBD1 (5 bases). Trimming left V 1 base short and J 5 bases short, with 6 bases between. Germline V CDR1 and CDR2: SGHNT, YENEEA. This CDR3 is built from 13 residues. Combining the CDR3 with reference TRBV11-3 and TRBJ2-1 gives the whole variable domain EAGVVQSPRYKIIEKKQPVAFWCNPISGHNTLYWYLQNLGQGPELLIRYENEEAVDDSQLPKDRFSAERLKGVDSTLKIQPAELGDSAVYLCASSLGQNNEQFFGPGTRLTVL.

This rearrangement joins TRBV27 to TRBJ2-7, with TRBD2 identical over 10 bases. V lost 3 bases and J lost 1; bases outside the gene matches: 6. The CDR3 consists of 16 residues. The germline V gene has CDR1 MNHEY and CDR2 SMNVEV (reference sequence). In DNA, the CDR3 is TGTGCCAGCAGTTTTTCTTCGGGACTAGCGTCCTACGAGCAGTACTTC. Its protein product is CASSFSSGLASYEQYF.

This clone occurred a few times. The chain carries TRBV4-1 and TRBJ2-2; D is unclear. Deletions cut 0 bases from V and 7 bases from J, with 6 bases between. Germline V gives CDR1 MGHRA, CDR2 YSYEKL. The CDR3 consists of 13 residues. The CDR3 nucleotides read TGCGCCAGCAGCCAAGATCTCGGCGGGGAGCTGTTTTTT. It yields the protein CASSQDLGGELFF.

This sequence joins TRBV27 and TRBJ1-5; D is ambiguous. The germline gives CDR1 MNHEY, CDR2 SMNVEV (reference sequence). Trimming cost V 6 bases and J 7 bases, with 13 bases left between them. CDR3 length: 13 residues. In nucleotides, the CDR3 is TGTGCCAGCAGCCCCGTCGTGGGACAGCCCCAGCATTTT. It codes for CASSPVVGQPQHF.

The gene calls are TRBV27 and TRBJ2-2; D is ambiguous. The CDR3 loop spans 12 amino acids. Germline V CDR1 and CDR2: MNHEY, SMNVEV (reference sequence). Trimming shortened V by 3 bases and J by 7 bases, and 6 bases separated the two germline ends. The CDR3 DNA reads as TGTGCCAGCAGTTTCCATGGCGGGGAGCTGTTTTTT. As protein: CASSFHGGELFF.

The chain recombines TRBV19 with TRBJ1-2; 8 bases line up with TRBD1. This CDR3 region has 17 residues. Germline trimming cut 7 bases from V and 7 bases from J; bases unmatched to any gene: 20. Germline V gene data show CDR1 as LNHDA and CDR2 as SQIVND (reference sequence). The CDR3 DNA follows: TGTGCCAGTACCGGAATTTTCAGACAGGGGCCTAGGGGTGGCTACACCTTC. Translated, it gives CASTGIFRQGPRGGYTF.